These T cell receptor beta chains were read from a single sample in a study of T-cell memory formation after mild COVID-19. TCRdb re-called the 5' RACE reads through MiXCR, storing one row per CDR3 protein. The sample holds hundreds of thousands of distinct CDR3 sequences; roughly an eighth are singletons and the top ten take about a fifth. The specimen was PBMCs or a T cell subset sorted from them (not recorded which). The source of these receptors is a man between 18 and 29 years old who had mild COVID-19 (a few samples of this study predate the infection). Cell type and time point are not known. CDR3s include the opening cysteine and the closing phenylalanine or tryptophan. A D gene is named only where the DNA matches it firmly. Size tells how often a clone was seen (once, few, many) or the class of an expanded clone, and some rows leave it out.

clone_size	d_call	v_call	j_call	cdr3_aa	cdr3_nt
few	.	TRBV7-9	TRBJ2-2	CASSLTENTGELFF	TGTGCCAGCAGCTTAACCGAGAACACCGGGGAGCTGTTTTTT
.	.	TRBV20-1	TRBJ2-3	CSAEVRGDTQYF	TGCAGTGCTGAGGTCCGGGGAGATACGCAGTATTTT
few	TRBD1	TRBV7-9	TRBJ2-5	CASSEGTVRQETQYF	TGTGCCAGCAGCGAAGGGACAGTACGGCAAGAGACCCAGTACTTC
once	TRBD2	TRBV12-3/TRBV12-4	TRBJ2-1	CASSFGLAGGLDEQFF	TGTGCCAGCAGTTTCGGACTAGCGGGGGGGCTCGATGAGCAGTTCTTC
few	.	TRBV20-1	TRBJ1-1	CSASSPLGGTEAFF	TGCAGTGCTAGTAGCCCCCTTGGTGGCACTGAAGCTTTCTTT
many	TRBD2	TRBV5-5	TRBJ2-3	CASSLQATRLASSGTQYF	TGTGCCAGCAGCTTGCAGGCAACCCGACTAGCGTCCTCGGGTACGCAGTATTTT
.	TRBD2	TRBV4-2	TRBJ2-5	CASSQELAGGLGETQYF	TGTGCCAGCAGCCAAGAACTAGCGGGGGGTCTTGGGGAGACCCAGTACTTC
many	.	TRBV15	TRBJ2-5	CATSTRPEETQYF	TGTGCCACCAGCACACGACCCGAAGAGACCCAGTACTTC
many	TRBD1	TRBV6-5	TRBJ2-7	CASSPLGTGLYEQYF	TGTGCCAGCAGTCCCCTCGGGACAGGGCTTTACGAGCAGTACTTC
few	TRBD2	TRBV4-3	TRBJ2-4	CASSPTSGGSAGIQYF	TGCGCCAGCAGCCCCACTAGCGGGGGTTCCGCGGGCATTCAGTACTTC
.	.	TRBV20-1	TRBJ2-7	CSGLIGIYYEQYF	TGCAGTGGCCTTATAGGGATTTACTACGAGCAGTACTTC
few	TRBD1	TRBV10-3	TRBJ2-7	CAIRRDSRIHEQYF	TGTGCCATCAGAAGGGACAGCCGAATCCACGAGCAGTACTTC
few	.	TRBV20-1	TRBJ1-4	CSALGPLTNEKLFF	TGCAGTGCTTTAGGACCACTAACTAATGAAAAACTGTTTTTT
few	TRBD1	TRBV5-6	TRBJ2-2	CASRGQGRLNTGELFF	TGTGCCAGCAGGGGACAGGGAAGGTTGAACACCGGGGAGCTGTTTTTT